These 22 T cell receptor beta chains originate from one sample sequenced in a study of T-cell reconstitution after alpha-beta-depleted transplantation in children. Unique molecular identifiers were used in preparing the TCRbeta library. One entry per CDR3 protein, called by TCRdb with MiXCR from the PCR reads. The sample yields about 200,000 distinct CDR3 sequences, about 15% seen once. Sequencing used PBMCs from the stem cell graft donor, obtained from the stem cell graft. The receptors here all came from a human donor who donated a stem cell graft to a child with acute lymphoblastic leukemia.

The chain joins TRBV7-8 to TRBJ1-1, with D uncertain. Germline CDR1 reads SGHVS; CDR2 reads FQNEAQ. The CDR3 spans 14 residues. The V end lost 5 bases, the J end lost 2 bases, and 12 bases lay between the germline ends. In DNA, the CDR3 is TGTGCCAGCAGCCCGGGTCGGGAAAACACTGAAGCTTTCTTT. Translated: CASSPGRENTEAFF.

The gene calls are TRBV5-1 and TRBJ1-1, with 9 bases aligning to TRBD1. Trimming took 4 bases from V and 4 from J; bases not matched to a gene: 14. The CDR3 is 17 amino acids. Germline V gene sequence: CDR1 SGHRS, CDR2 YFSETQ. The CDR3 DNA follows: TGCGCCAGCAGCCCCCGTCCCGGGACAGGGCCGGGCACTGAAGCTTTCTTT. Its protein is CASSPRPGTGPGTEAFF. The full variable domain, completed using reference TRBV5-1 and TRBJ1-1, is KAGVTQTPRYLIKTRGQQVTLSCSPISGHRSVSWYQQTPGQGLQFLFEYFSETQRNKGNFPGRFSGRQFSNSRSEMNVSTLELGDSALYLCASSPRPGTGPGTEAFFGQGTRLTVV.

This chain links TRBV20-1 with TRBJ2-5; TRBD2 is a possible D gene (6 bases). CDR1 and CDR2 from the germline V gene are DFQATT and SNEGSKA (reference sequence). This CDR3 is built from 16 residues. V lost 3 bases and J lost 5, with 22 bases in between. Here the CDR3 DNA reads TGCAGTGCTAGGATCCCCTGGAGGGGCCGGGCCGAGACCCAGTACTTC. Amino acids: CSARIPWRGRAETQYF.

This clonotype was observed many times. The genes are TRBV29-1 and TRBJ1-2; D might be TRBD1 (5 bases). CDR1 SQVTM and CDR2 ANQGSEA come from the germline V gene. Trimming took 6 bases from V and 2 from J, leaving 10 bases between them. The CDR3 is 12 amino acids. As DNA, the CDR3 is TGCAGCGTGTTAGGGGAAAACTATGGCTACACCTTC. Protein sequence: CSVLGENYGYTF.

V and J are TRBV29-1 and TRBJ2-2; TRBD2 agrees at 7 bases. CDR3 length: 15 residues. The junction had 11 bases not matched to a gene; V was cut back by 7 bases and J by 3 bases. Germline V gives CDR1 SQVTM, CDR2 ANQGSEA. CDR3: CSAAGWLADTGELFF. The CDR3 DNA sequence: TGCAGCGCCGCGGGTTGGCTAGCGGACACCGGGGAGCTGTTTTTT.

This clonotype appeared many times. The CDR3 DNA reads as TGTGCCAGCTCTCACAGGGCGGGGCGCGGGACAGGGTACAATGAGCAGTTCTTC. The encoded protein is CASSHRAGRGTGYNEQFF. The chain is built from TRBV18 and TRBJ2-1, with 9 positions matching TRBD1. Germline V CDR1 and CDR2: KGHSH, LQKENI. After removal of 6 bases from V and 4 bases from J, the junction contained 16 bases not matched to a gene. The CDR3 covers 18 residues.

The chain links TRBV2 to TRBJ2-5; 10 bases line up with TRBD1. There are 19 residues in the CDR3. Germline V lookup: CDR1 SNHLY, CDR2 FYNNEI. V lost 5 bases to trimming and J lost 2 bases; unmatched junction nucleotides: 17. The CDR3, as DNA: TGTGCCAGCAGTCTCGCCCGGACAGGGGGGGACGGGTGGCAAGAGACCCAGTACTTC. Translation: CASSLARTGGDGWQETQYF.

Ten or more counts support this clonotype. V and J are TRBV5-1 and TRBJ1-1; a possible D gene is TRBD1 (5 bases). The ends were cut back, 4 bases at V and 0 bases at J, with 13 bases in the middle. The CDR3 is 15 amino acids. Germline CDR1 SGHRS, CDR2 YFSETQ. The CDR3: CASSGGEIMNTEAFF. CDR3 in DNA: TGCGCCAGCAGCGGGGGGGAGATAATGAACACTGAAGCTTTCTTT.

This clonotype was observed at least ten times. The V call is TRBV5-1, the J call TRBJ1-5; D unresolved. CDR1 is SGHRS, CDR2 YFSETQ, per germline. The CDR3 totals 16 residues. Trimming removed 1 base from V and 5 bases from J, with 16 bases in between. The CDR3 sequence: CASSLYGGSEDQPQHF. The CDR3 region has the DNA TGCGCCAGCAGCTTGTATGGAGGGTCTGAGGATCAGCCCCAGCATTTT. Full variable domain (missing parts from reference TRBV5-1 and TRBJ1-5): KAGVTQTPRYLIKTRGQQVTLSCSPISGHRSVSWYQQTPGQGLQFLFEYFSETQRNKGNFPGRFSGRQFSNSRSEMNVSTLELGDSALYLCASSLYGGSEDQPQHFGDGTRLSIL.

The rearrangement uses TRBV29-1 and TRBJ1-1; 7 bases align to TRBD1. The V and J ends lost 4 bases and 7 bases, in that order; junction bases with no gene match: 6. The germline V gene encodes CDR1 SQVTM and CDR2 ANQGSEA. The CDR3 loop spans 12 amino acids. Written as DNA, the CDR3 is TGCAGCGTTGGGGGGACAGCCGGTGAAGCTTTCTTT. This encodes CSVGGTAGEAFF.

Ten or more counts support this clonotype. This chain joins TRBV20-1 and TRBJ2-7; 8 bases match TRBD1. Germline lookup yields CDR1 DFQATT and CDR2 SNEGSKA (reference sequence). The CDR3 length is 14 residues. J was trimmed by 3 bases and V by 0 bases; bases with no gene match: 4. CDR3 nucleotide sequence: TGCAGTGCTAGAGATATAGACAGGGGCTACGAGCAGTACTTC. Protein sequence: CSARDIDRGYEQYF.

At least ten counts were recorded for this clonotype. This chain joins TRBV6-4 and TRBJ2-1; D remains ambiguous. Trimming stripped 2 bases from V and 7 bases from J, with 9 bases between. Germline lookup yields CDR1 MRHNA and CDR2 SNTAGT. The CDR3 is 13 residues long. The CDR3 DNA reads TGTGCCAGCAGTGACGTGGTGGGGAATGAGCAGTTCTTC. It is translated as CASSDVVGNEQFF.

This clonotype was observed many times. The rearrangement links TRBV7-9 to TRBJ2-7; TRBD2 matches at 8 bases. Germline V gene lookup returns CDR1 SEHNR and CDR2 FQNEAQ (reference sequence). With V trimmed by 8 bases and J by 0 bases, 9 bases remained unmatched. The CDR3 is made up of 15 amino acids. CDR3 sequence (DNA): TGTGCCAGCGTTTCGGGAGGGACCAGCTCCTACGAGCAGTACTTC. The encoded protein is CASVSGGTSSYEQYF.

The sample holds a few counts of this clonotype. The chain has TRBV14 and TRBJ1-1; D unclear. The V gene lost 2 bases and the J gene lost 2 bases, with 12 bases spanning the gap. Germline loops: CDR1 SGHDN, CDR2 FVKESK. The CDR3 extends over 15 amino acids. The DNA of the CDR3 is TGTGCCAGCAGCCAATTTGCGACACTTAACACTGAAGCTTTCTTT. Protein product: CASSQFATLNTEAFF.

This clonotype was picked up many times. The rearrangement uses TRBV6-5 and TRBJ2-1; D unresolved. The germline V gene has CDR1 MNHEY and CDR2 SVGAGI. V dropped 0 bases and J dropped 0 bases, with 6 bases sitting between them. This CDR3 has 15 amino acids. The CDR3 region is CASSYSAISYNEQFF. In DNA, the CDR3 is TGTGCCAGCAGTTACTCAGCTATCTCCTACAATGAGCAGTTCTTC.

This clonotype was recorded many times. The V and J genes are TRBV10-2 and TRBJ1-5; 8 bases agree with TRBD1. In germline, CDR1 is WSHSY, CDR2 SAAADI. V shed 2 bases, J shed 9 bases, and the junction held 9 bases outside the gene matches. This CDR3 has 15 amino acids. The CDR3 is CASSEGQGAGVPQHF. Written as DNA, the CDR3 is TGCGCCAGCAGTGAGGGGCAGGGGGCGGGTGTGCCCCAGCATTTT.

There are many counts of this clonotype. This chain connects TRBV5-1 to TRBJ1-2; D gene uncertain. Germline V gives CDR1 SGHRS, CDR2 YFSETQ. V lost 3 bases and J lost 4, with 13 bases in between. CDR3 length: 14 residues. The CDR3 spells CASSSRTSGYGYTF. The CDR3 DNA sequence: TGCGCCAGCAGCTCGAGGACTTCTGGCTATGGCTACACCTTC.

This chain connects TRBV9 to TRBJ1-5, with D maybe TRBD1 (6 bases). Germline CDR1 and CDR2: SGDLS and YYNGEE. The CDR3 contains 14 residues. The germline V and J ends were trimmed by 5 bases and 9 bases, with 18 bases remaining between them. The DNA of the CDR3 is TGTGCCAGCAGAGACCGGGACAAGAACGTGCCCCAGCATTTT. Translating gives CASRDRDKNVPQHF.

This clonotype came up many times. The rearrangement uses TRBV25-1 and TRBJ2-1, with D unclear. With 3 bases removed from V and 0 bases from J, the gap between germline ends came to 9 bases. The germline V gene has CDR1 MGHDK and CDR2 SYGVNS. The length of the CDR3 is 15 residues. CDR3 nucleotides: TGTGCCAGCAGTGATCCGATAAGCTCCTACAATGAGCAGTTCTTC. Protein: CASSDPISSYNEQFF.

Concerning this clonotype itself: At one of its ends the junction is not consistent with the germline gene, which may arise from a read error. The V and J genes are TRBV10-3 and TRBJ2-7; D is unresolved. This CDR3 has 12 amino acids. Per germline, CDR1 ENHRY and CDR2 SYGVKD. CDR3 region: CAISEDPGRAEF. The CDR3 DNA is TGTGCCATCAGTGAGGACCCGGGCCGAGCAGAGTTC.

This clonotype came up a few times. The CDR3, as DNA: TGCAGTGCTCCTACTCTAGCGGGGACCGGGAGGTTAACAGATACGCAGTATTTT. It specifies CSAPTLAGTGRLTDTQYF. The chain recombines TRBV20-1 with TRBJ2-3; 9 bases fit TRBD2. CDR3 length: 18 residues. The germline CDR1 and CDR2 sequences are DFQATT and SNEGSKA (reference sequence). Losses at the gene ends were 5 bases for V and 3 bases for J; bases not matched to a gene: 18.

This clonotype was observed a few times. The J gene is TRBJ2-1, the V gene TRBV28; weak D call: TRBD1 (6 bases). V dropped 6 bases and J dropped 10 bases, with 22 bases sitting between them. In germline, CDR1 is MDHEN, CDR2 SYDVKM. The CDR3 covers 15 residues. The CDR3 loop is CASREQGTKTQEQFF. The DNA of the CDR3 is TGTGCCAGCAGAGAACAGGGTACCAAAACACAGGAGCAGTTCTTC.